Listed here are 7 T cell receptor beta chains from one sample, sequenced in a study of T-cell memory formation after mild COVID-19. A single record per CDR3 protein comes from TCRdb applying MiXCR to the 5' RACE reads. The sample records approximately 570,000 distinct CDR3 sequences, around 17% being singletons. The material sequenced was PBMCs or a T cell subset sorted from them (not recorded which). These receptors all stem from an adult woman who had mild COVID-19 (a few samples of this study predate the infection). Cell type and time point are not known.

The sample holds a few counts of this clonotype. The CDR3 loop is CASSTSTSGRALETQYF. The CDR3 nucleotides read TGTGCCAGCAGCACCTCGACTAGCGGGAGGGCCTTGGAGACCCAGTACTTC. The V gene is TRBV7-2, the J gene TRBJ2-5; 14 nucleotides line up with TRBD2. Germline trimming cut 5 bases from V and 5 bases from J; bases unmatched to any gene: 10. Germline loops: CDR1 SGHTA, CDR2 FQGNSA. The CDR3 contains 17 residues.

V usage is TRBV20-1 and J usage is TRBJ1-1, with D perhaps TRBD1 (5 bases). This CDR3 spans 13 amino acids. Germline V gene sequence: CDR1 DFQATT, CDR2 SNEGSKA (reference sequence). Deletions cut 1 base from V and 4 bases from J, with 10 bases between. The CDR3 DNA reads TGCAGTGCTAGAGGGGGGGGGAGCACTGAAGCTTTCTTT. Translation: CSARGGGSTEAFF.

The chain combines TRBV24-1 with TRBJ2-1; tentatively, D is TRBD2 (6 bases). Trimming left V 9 bases short and J 7 bases short, with 18 bases between. Germline loops: CDR1 KGHDR, CDR2 SFDVKD. This CDR3 region has 14 residues. CDR3 DNA sequence: TGTGCCACCGAAATGGAGGGACGGGCAAATGAGCAGTTCTTC. This sequence encodes CATEMEGRANEQFF.

CDR3 residues: CASSPGLAGAMETQYF. DNA for the CDR3: TGTGCCAGCAGCCCAGGACTAGCGGGAGCGATGGAGACCCAGTACTTC. V usage is TRBV7-9 and J usage is TRBJ2-5; 13 bases fit TRBD2. Trimming cost V 5 bases and J 5 bases; bases outside gene matches: 8. The CDR3 loop spans 16 amino acids. CDR1 and CDR2 from the germline V gene are SEHNR and FQNEAQ (reference sequence).

This clonotype was counted only a few times. The V call is TRBV6-1, the J call TRBJ1-1; 8 nucleotides align to TRBD1. The CDR3 is made up of 14 amino acids. Germline V gene data show CDR1 as MNHNS and CDR2 as SASEGT. J lost 1 base, V lost 7 bases, and 5 bases had no gene match. The CDR3 here is CASTYRGSNTEAFF. The CDR3 coding sequence is TGTGCCAGCACTTACAGGGGGTCGAACACTGAAGCTTTCTTT.

The rearrangement joins TRBV12-3 or TRBV12-4 to TRBJ2-2, with 12 bases lining up with TRBD2. Trimming at V came to 3 bases and at J to 4 bases, leaving 18 bases not matched to a gene. The CDR3 runs 21 residues. CDR3 in DNA: TGTGCCAGCAGTTTGGGGGGGCTAGCGGGAGGGTCCCCGCCCCGCACCGGGGAGCTGTTTTTT. Translated: CASSLGGLAGGSPPRTGELFF.

V gene TRBV7-9 combines with J gene TRBJ2-1; possible D gene TRBD2, 5 bases. Germline assignment: CDR1 SEHNR and CDR2 FQNEAQ (reference sequence). The CDR3 has 14 residues. V was cut by 2 bases and J by 7 bases, with 12 bases left in between. CDR3 DNA: TGTGCCAGCAGCTTAACGACGGGGATTAATGAGCAGTTCTTC. Its translation is CASSLTTGINEQFF.